Listed below are T cell receptor beta chains from one sample, sequenced in a study of T cell responses to AZD1222 COVID-19 vaccine. Clones were read by immunoSEQ multiplex PCR, and TCRdb kept only the in-frame ones, dropping some. Counted here are tens of thousands of clones, approximately 91% occurring once; the ten biggest clones make up about 8.2%. Sequenced material: peripheral blood, taken on day 0 of AZD1222 vaccination. The receptors here all came from an adult in good health. The CDR3 runs from the conserved cysteine through the conserved F or W. A D gene is named only where the DNA matches it firmly. Expanded clones get a size class; other rows say once, few or many, or leave the size out.

abundance,len,j_gene,v_gene,d_gene,CDR3aa,CDR3nt
few,16,TRBJ2-5,TRBV6-5,TRBD2,CASSYSSPGREVTQYF,TGTGCCAGCAGTTACTCTTCGCCAGGGAGGGAAGTGACCCAGTACTTC
NA,15,TRBJ2-5,TRBV27,NA,CASSLWQGVKETQYF,TGTGCCAGCAGTTTATGGCAGGGCGTGAAGGAGACCCAGTACTTC
NA,14,TRBJ1-1,TRBV9,NA,CASSVVGSNTEAFF,TGTGCCAGCAGCGTAGTAGGATCGAACACTGAAGCTTTCTTT
NA,14,TRBJ1-1,TRBV28,NA,CASSLGGGKTEAFF,TGTGCCAGCAGTTTAGGGGGAGGAAAAACTGAAGCTTTCTTT
NA,16,TRBJ1-4,TRBV3-1/TRBV3-2,NA,CASSQDIRDLGEKLFF,TGTGCCAGCAGCCAAGATATCCGGGATCTGGGTGAAAAACTGTTTTTT
NA,13,TRBJ1-4,TRBV29-1,TRBD1,CSVGDRGGEKLFF,TGCAGCGTCGGGGACAGGGGAGGAGAAAAACTGTTTTTT
NA,16,TRBJ2-5,TRBV19,TRBD1,CASSRTGDKYQETQYF,TGTGCCAGTAGTAGGACAGGGGACAAGTACCAAGAGACCCAGTACTTC
once,16,TRBJ2-6,TRBV19,NA,CAGSLGVNSGANVLTF,TGTGCCGGTTCCCTGGGGGTAAATTCTGGGGCCAACGTCCTGACTTTC
NA,11,TRBJ2-1,TRBV6-5,NA,CASKGPIEQFF,TGTGCCAGCAAAGGGCCCATTGAGCAGTTCTTC
NA,16,TRBJ2-3,TRBV20-1,TRBD2,CSASGFEGGYSDTQYF,TGCAGTGCTAGTGGGTTCGAGGGAGGGTATTCCGATACGCAGTATTTT
NA,16,TRBJ1-1,TRBV6-1,NA,CASSVGFEFAGVAAFF,TGTGCCAGCAGTGTGGGGTTTGAATTTGCGGGGGTCGCGGCTTTCTTT
NA,12,TRBJ2-2,TRBV5-1,NA,CASTFNTGELFF,TGCGCCAGCACCTTTAACACCGGGGAGCTGTTTTTT
NA,14,TRBJ2-3,TRBV2,TRBD2,CASSVLADTDTQYF,TGTGCCAGCAGTGTACTAGCGGACACAGATACGCAGTATTTT
NA,16,TRBJ2-1,TRBV28,TRBD2,CASSYLAGGGYNEQFF,TGTGCCAGCAGTTACCTAGCGGGAGGGGGCTACAATGAGCAGTTCTTC
NA,14,TRBJ1-3,TRBV2,NA,CASSDRANENTIYF,TGTGCCAGCAGTGACAGGGCCAACGAGAACACCATATATTTT
NA,12,TRBJ2-7,TRBV7-9,NA,CASSLGRDEQYF,TGTGCCAGCAGCTTAGGGCGGGACGAGCAGTACTTC
NA,12,TRBJ1-2,TRBV2,TRBD1,CASQGDRGGYTF,TGTGCCAGTCAAGGGGACAGGGGCGGCTACACCTTC
NA,13,TRBJ1-1,TRBV28,NA,CASSTGQNTEAFF,TGTGCCAGCAGTACAGGCCAGAACACTGAAGCTTTCTTT
NA,19,TRBJ2-1,TRBV11-2,TRBD2,CASSPGLAASRGSYNEQFF,TGTGCCAGCAGTCCAGGACTAGCGGCCTCCCGGGGATCCTACAATGAGCAGTTCTTC
once,12,TRBJ1-1,TRBV30,NA,CAWSDGGLEAFF,TGTGCCTGGAGTGACGGGGGGCTTGAAGCTTTCTTT
NA,14,TRBJ1-2,TRBV28,NA,CASSLAAGEGGYTF,TGTGCCAGCAGTTTAGCGGCGGGGGAAGGTGGCTACACCTTC
NA,13,TRBJ2-5,TRBV6-5,TRBD1,CASSHGDSKTQYF,TGTGCCAGCAGCCACGGGGACAGTAAGACCCAGTACTTC
NA,14,TRBJ1-2,TRBV11-2,NA,CASSLELPLHGYTF,TGTGCCAGCAGCTTAGAGCTCCCGCTCCATGGCTACACCTTC
NA,15,TRBJ2-1,TRBV5-8,TRBD2,CASKGQLAGAGEQFF,TGTGCCAGCAAAGGTCAGCTAGCGGGAGCGGGTGAGCAGTTCTTC
NA,14,TRBJ1-2,TRBV2,TRBD1,CASSGQGAYYGYTF,TGTGCCAGCAGCGGACAGGGCGCGTACTATGGCTACACCTTC
NA,18,TRBJ2-1,TRBV4-1,NA,CASSQDWTTGPFLDEQFF,TGCGCCAGCAGCCAAGACTGGACTACGGGACCCTTTTTGGATGAGCAGTTCTTC
NA,16,TRBJ2-7,TRBV6-1,TRBD2,CASSEQGLAVPYEQYF,TGTGCCAGCAGTGAACAGGGCCTAGCGGTTCCCTACGAGCAGTACTTC
NA,15,TRBJ2-3,TRBV24-1,NA,CATSGTIPGSDTQYF,TGTGCCACCAGTGGCACTATTCCAGGGTCAGATACGCAGTATTTT
once,16,TRBJ2-3,TRBV3-1/TRBV3-2,TRBD1,CASSLDRTGSTDTQYF,TGTGCCAGCAGCCTCGACCGGACAGGGAGCACAGATACGCAGTATTTT
NA,16,TRBJ2-1,TRBV23-1,TRBD1,CASSQDRGRWVDEQFF,TGCGCCAGCAGTCAAGACAGGGGGCGATGGGTAGATGAGCAGTTCTTC
NA,16,TRBJ2-7,TRBV18,TRBD1,CASSPYGQGASYEQYF,TGTGCCAGCTCACCCTACGGACAGGGGGCCTCCTACGAGCAGTACTTC
few,16,TRBJ2-3,TRBV5-1,NA,CASSPANPGYTDTQYF,TGCGCCAGCAGCCCTGCAAACCCCGGCTACACAGATACGCAGTATTTT
NA,13,TRBJ1-1,TRBV29-1,NA,CSVPGPGNTEAFF,TGCAGCGTACCGGGGCCTGGGAACACTGAAGCTTTCTTT
NA,13,TRBJ1-1,TRBV6-5,NA,CASSTEVNTEAFF,TGTGCCAGCAGTACAGAGGTGAACACTGAAGCTTTCTTT
NA,13,TRBJ2-1,TRBV10-2,TRBD1,CASRDRSYNEQFF,TGCGCCAGCCGGGACAGGAGTTACAATGAGCAGTTCTTC
NA,17,TRBJ1-3,TRBV7-9,NA,CASSLRWQLSSGNTIYF,TGTGCCAGCAGCTTAAGGTGGCAGCTGTCCTCTGGAAACACCATATATTTT
NA,14,TRBJ2-3,TRBV6-5,TRBD1,CASSDRGEADTQYF,TGTGCCAGCAGCGACAGGGGGGAGGCAGATACGCAGTATTTT
NA,13,TRBJ2-7,TRBV18,TRBD2,CASSLAESYEQYF,TGTGCCAGCTCCCTAGCGGAGTCCTACGAGCAGTACTTC
NA,12,TRBJ1-5,TRBV12-3/TRBV12-4,NA,CASSPVNQPQHF,TGTGCCAGCAGTCCGGTGAATCAGCCCCAGCATTTT
NA,14,TRBJ1-2,TRBV19,NA,CASSNGQSNYGYTF,TGTGCCAGTAGTAACGGACAGTCCAACTATGGCTACACCTTC
NA,13,TRBJ1-1,TRBV25-1,NA,CASRVQEYTEAFF,TGTGCCAGCAGGGTCCAGGAGTACACTGAAGCTTTCTTT
NA,16,TRBJ2-3,TRBV25-1,NA,CASSEGHAEAPDTQYF,TGTGCCAGCAGTGAGGGACATGCCGAGGCTCCAGATACGCAGTATTTT
NA,12,TRBJ2-7,TRBV3-1/TRBV3-2,NA,CASSQDTYEQYF,TGTGCCAGCAGCCAAGACACCTACGAGCAGTACTTC
NA,17,TRBJ1-5,TRBV19,NA,CASSIDLDYYSNQPQHF,TGTGCCAGTAGTATAGATCTTGACTACTATAGCAATCAGCCCCAGCATTTT
NA,17,TRBJ1-2,TRBV4-1,TRBD1,CASSARTGSQANYGYTF,TGCGCCAGCAGCGCCCGGACAGGGAGTCAGGCTAACTATGGCTACACCTTC
NA,17,TRBJ2-1,TRBV11-2,NA,CASSHHLGSGSYNEQFF,TGTGCCAGCAGCCATCACTTGGGTAGCGGTTCCTACAATGAGCAGTTCTTC
NA,16,TRBJ2-1,TRBV5-1,TRBD2,CASSLAGGRANNEQFF,TGCGCCAGCAGCTTGGCGGGCGGGAGGGCCAACAATGAGCAGTTCTTC